This TCR beta chain came from a study of T cell responses to AZD1222 COVID-19 vaccine (dated by TCRdb to 2020 to 2023). Describing the broader study: AZD1222 recipients given second doses at about 4 weeks or at about 12 weeks were pooled, since spike-specific TCR depth and breadth were not found to differ between the two schedules. TCR sequencing covered 233 trial participants: 200 to 220 given two doses of AZD1222 and about 26 given two doses of MenACWY control vaccine. Trial participants were enrolled by age into subgroups of 18-55, 56-69 and 70-plus years, and around 140, 26 and 57 TCR-sequenced participants, respectively, were included in these subgroups. Overall results and qualifications from the work: Conclusions about previously exposed vaccinees are limited because only 6 or 7 AZD1222 recipients were SARS-CoV-2 seropositive at baseline. CD4 TCRs associated with the vaccine covered the entire spike protein, and the dominant responses were in regions 160-218 and 743-854. Nearly half of unique spike-specific TCRs reportedly recognized epitopes outside regions mutated in the B.1.351 and B.1.1.7 variants. In the small 56-69-year group, the increase in depth fell short of significance, most likely because of low power. After two AZD1222 doses, both the breadth and the depth of spike-specific TCRs were significantly higher than at day 0 and than in MenACWY recipients. Participants were mostly white British and included more females than males, and it was suggested by the authors that clonal diversity may have been underestimated. Because no day 14 peak-response samples were available, the repertoires could be characterized only after the peak T cell response.

The CDR3 regions of human TCRbeta chains were analyzed by immunosequencing. From the authors' description of their analysis: Repertoire TCRs were checked for matches against a reference library of SARS-CoV-2-specific TCRs that had been generated using the MIRA antigen-specificity platform. Breadth was defined as the fraction of unique TCRs that were SARS-CoV-2-associated, and depth was defined as the fraction of total T cells that were SARS-CoV-2-associated. Each spike-specific TCR was assigned to its reactive spike region and to a CD4 or CD8 class using the MIRA data. Log10-transformed breadth and depth values were compared by one-way ANOVA with Sidak's multiple comparisons tests. TCRdb holds this immuneACCESS table with in-frame rearrangements only. Some clones are missing; in checked studies, unresolved V genes explain under half, and the rest has no known cause. V, J and clone size were drawn from that table, and D and trimming were deduced from the DNA. The table for this sample lists roughly 100,000 clones; 80% to 90% of them were counted only once. The leading ten clones occupy 1.6% of the sample.

The CDR3 contains 17 residues, cysteine and phenylalanine counted. Here the CDR3 DNA is all that survives: 51 bases in frame from base 1. A distance of 20 bases separates the germline ends of V and J, which lose 5 bases and 3 bases respectively. The CDR1 and CDR2 encoded by the germline V gene are SGHNT and YENEEA. Worth noting for this clone: Its antigen is still unknown. Base qualities are not recorded, but no much larger clone differs from it by a single base.

The time point label for this specimen denotes: baseline before first vaccination. Vaccinee samples came from UK trials COV001 and COV002, including a single-blind randomized controlled phase 2/3 trial of AZD1222 (ChAdOx1 nCoV-19) in healthy adults. Trial participant PBMC samples were collected at day 0 and day 28 after the second dose for TCRbeta chain sequencing. The chain was built from TRBV11-3 and TRBJ1-5; no confident D gene assignment can be made. This material consisted of peripheral blood, taken on day 0 of AZD1222 vaccination. The TCR sequence derives from an adult in good health. CDR3 protein: CASSLVHAAPLNQPQHF. The DNA reads as follows: TGTGCCAGCAGCCTGGTACATGCGGCGCCCCTCAATCAGCCCCAGCATTTT.